This T cell receptor beta chain comes out of a study of T cell repertoires in cytomegalovirus infection. The wider study: TCR beta signatures that were public indicated CMV infection and matching HLA type. Broader study findings: Of the TCR beta families, the public ones yielded a cumulative frequency that identified carriers of CMV plus the relevant HLA. It was HLA-C-restricted CMV-specific TCR beta clonotypes that dominated the response ex vivo.

In this sample, this clonotype turned up many times. Its antigen is currently unknown. TCRdb reprocessed the reads with MiXCR, giving one entry per CDR3 protein. Among fewer than 550,000 distinct CDR3 sequences listed, approximately 11% were seen once. Germline assignment: CDR1 SGHVS and CDR2 FQNEAQ. The CDR3 is made up of 15 amino acids. Trimming removed 5 bases from V and 0 bases from J; junction bases left unmatched: 6. Sequences were obtained from PBMCs. The clonotype comes from a human donor in good health (CMV status not recorded). Some clones in this sample may be carry-over from other donors' samples. The chain recombines TRBV7-8 with TRBJ2-7; 8 positions match TRBD2. DNA of the CDR3: TGTGCCAGCAGCCAGTCTAGCGGGTCCTCCTACGAGCAGTACTTC. Protein product: CASSQSSGSSYEQYF.